A single sample is the source of the 24 T cell receptor beta chains below, sequenced in a study of blood T cell repertoires in COVID-19. Sequencing used immunoSEQ multiplex PCR; TCRdb keeps in-frame clones, though not all of them. The sample consists of 200,000 to 300,000 clones, approximately 81% of them appearing once. Sample: peripheral blood. The receptors come from a woman older than 75 with acute or convalescent COVID-19.

The V call is TRBV7-9, the J call TRBJ2-7, with 7 positions matching TRBD1. Germline CDR1 is SEHNR and CDR2 is FQNEAQ (reference sequence). The ends lost 6 bases at V and 0 bases at J; junction bases unmatched: 2. The CDR3 spans 13 residues. The CDR3 loop reads CASSGQVSYEQYF. The DNA for the CDR3 is TGTGCCAGCAGTGGACAGGTCTCCTACGAGCAGTACTTC. Full variable domain (missing parts from reference TRBV7-9 and TRBJ2-7): DTGVSQNPRHKITKRGQNVTFRCDPISEHNRLYWYRQTLGQGPEFLTYFQNEAQLEKSRLLSDRFSAERPKGSFSTLEIQRTEQGDSAMYLCASSGQVSYEQYFGPGTRLTVT.

This clone has only one observation. This chain joins TRBV18 and TRBJ1-2, with TRBD1 matching 8 bases. This CDR3 has 14 residues. Trimming at V came to 2 bases and at J to 6 bases, leaving 5 bases not matched to a gene. Germline CDR1 and CDR2: KGHSH and LQKENI. The CDR3 DNA reads TGTGCCAGCTCACCAGTCCGGACAGGGCATGGCTACACCTTC. Protein sequence: CASSPVRTGHGYTF.

The chain has TRBV10-3 and TRBJ1-1, with TRBD1 as a possible D gene (6 bases). The CDR3 spans 13 residues. In germline, CDR1 is ENHRY, CDR2 SYGVKD. Between the trimmed V and J ends, which lost 4 bases and 6 bases, there was a span of 12 bases. CDR3 protein: CAISVRGVAEAFF. The CDR3, as DNA: TGTGCCATCAGTGTCAGGGGAGTCGCTGAAGCTTTCTTT.

The chain combines TRBV12-3 or TRBV12-4 with TRBJ2-4; 7 bases align to TRBD1. CDR3 length: 13 residues. The junction had 6 bases not matched to a gene; V was cut back by 7 bases and J by 6 bases. The CDR3 DNA reads as TGTGCCAGCACCCAGGACAGGCCAAACATTCAGTACTTC. Translating gives CASTQDRPNIQYF.

The chain recombines TRBV7-2 with TRBJ1-5, with D uncertain. The CDR3 sequence is 15 residues long. V lost 5 bases and J 5 bases, leaving 16 bases between the germline ends. CDR1 is SGHTA and CDR2 is FQGNSA in the germline V gene. The CDR3 sequence is CASSEGIFPDQPQHF. The CDR3 DNA is TGTGCCAGCAGCGAGGGAATTTTTCCGGATCAGCCCCAGCATTTT.

The chain links TRBV3-1 (or the pseudogene TRBV3-2) to TRBJ1-1, with D unresolved. Germline V lookup: CDR1 LGHDT, CDR2 YNNKEL (reference sequence). The germline V and J ends were trimmed by 1 base and 3 bases, with 9 bases remaining between them. The CDR3 is 14 residues long. CDR3 sequence reads: CASSQVFGDTEAFF. Written as DNA, the CDR3 is TGTGCCAGCAGCCAAGTATTCGGGGACACTGAAGCTTTCTTT.

The chain employs TRBV10-3 and TRBJ2-3; D perhaps matches TRBD2 (5 bases). V gave up 6 bases and J gave up 0 bases, with 10 bases separating them. The CDR3 sequence is 14 residues long. In germline, CDR1 is ENHRY, CDR2 SYGVKD. DNA for the CDR3: TGTGCCATCAGCTTGGACTCTAGCACAGATACGCAGTATTTT. Its translation: CAISLDSSTDTQYF.

In this sample, this clone turned up a few times. The chain recombines TRBV5-1 with TRBJ2-3, with unresolved D. V was shortened by 4 bases and J by 0 bases, with 9 bases between the two germline ends. This CDR3 spans 14 amino acids. Germline CDR1 reads SGHRS; CDR2 reads YFSETQ. Here the CDR3 reads CASSPISSTDTQYF. The CDR3 region has the DNA TGCGCCAGCAGCCCTATTTCTAGCACAGATACGCAGTATTTT.

The chain employs TRBV5-1 and TRBJ1-3; 8 nucleotides match TRBD1. Germline CDR1 SGHRS, CDR2 YFSETQ. The ends lost 0 bases at V and 11 bases at J; junction bases unmatched: 1. The CDR3 consists of 12 residues. This CDR3 is CASSLGTGSIYF. The CDR3 nucleotides read TGCGCCAGCAGCTTGGGGACAGGGTCCATATATTTT.

This chain links TRBV5-1 with TRBJ1-4; 8 bases are shared with TRBD1. The V and J ends lost 3 bases and 2 bases, in that order; junction bases with no gene match: 3. The CDR3 sequence is 15 residues long. Germline CDR1 SGHRS, CDR2 YFSETQ. The CDR3 sequence is CASSSSGGTNEKLFF. The CDR3 region has the DNA TGCGCCAGCAGCTCTTCAGGGGGCACTAATGAAAAACTGTTTTTT.

The sample holds one count of this clone. This rearrangement joins TRBV10-3 to TRBJ1-4; D is unresolved. V lost 2 bases and J lost 4, with 8 bases in between. Per the germline V gene, CDR1 is ENHRY and CDR2 is SYGVKD. The CDR3 covers 14 residues. DNA for the CDR3: TGTGCCATCAGTGAGCAGAGGAATAATGAAAAACTGTTTTTT. Amino acid sequence: CAISEQRNNEKLFF.

V and J are TRBV23-1 and TRBJ1-5, with D uncertain. TRBV23-1 is designated an ORF whose function remains uncertain. This CDR3 region has 15 residues. Trimming left V 0 bases short and J 0 bases short, with 6 bases between. CDR3 sequence reads: CASSQSRYSNQPQHF. The CDR3 DNA reads as TGCGCCAGCAGTCAATCGAGGTATAGCAATCAGCCCCAGCATTTT.

The chain uses TRBV2 and TRBJ1-1; no definite D call. CDR1 SNHLY and CDR2 FYNNEI come from the germline V gene. Trimming shortened V by 3 bases and J by 1 base, and 6 bases separated the two germline ends. CDR3 length equals 13 residues. For the CDR3, the DNA is TGTGCCAGCAGTGAGAGGGAGAACACTGAAGCTTTCTTT. Translating gives CASSERENTEAFF.

This chain uses TRBV3-1 (or the pseudogene TRBV3-2) with TRBJ1-1; 9 bases match TRBD1. CDR3 length equals 14 residues. Losses at the gene ends were 2 bases for V and 7 bases for J; bases not matched to a gene: 5. From germline, CDR1 is LGHDT and CDR2 YNNKEL (reference sequence). The CDR3 sequence: CASSQIRTGVEAFF. The CDR3 nucleotides are TGTGCCAGCAGCCAAATAAGGACAGGGGTTGAAGCTTTCTTT.

This clone turned up a few times. J is TRBJ2-7 and V is TRBV9; 9 bases are a match to TRBD2. This CDR3 has 14 amino acids. Germline CDR1 is SGDLS and CDR2 is YYNGEE. J gave up 2 bases and V 6 bases, and 6 bases lay outside the gene matches. The CDR3 bases are TGTGCCAGCAACCCAGGCGGGAGGGCCTACGAGCAGTACTTC. This encodes CASNPGGRAYEQYF.

This chain uses TRBV28 with TRBJ2-7, with a possible D match to TRBD2 (6 bases). The CDR3 covers 13 residues. Between the trimmed V and J ends, which lost 10 bases and 2 bases, there was a span of 15 bases. CDR1 is MDHEN, CDR2 SYDVKM, per germline. In DNA, the CDR3 is TGTGCCACCACCGGGAGTCCTACCTACGAGCAGTACTTC. Amino acids: CATTGSPTYEQYF.

The genes are TRBV9 and TRBJ1-2, with a tentative D call TRBD1 (5 bases). V was shortened by 5 bases and J by 9 bases, with 14 bases between the two germline ends. The V gene's germline CDR1 is SGDLS and CDR2 YYNGEE. The CDR3 contains 12 residues. CDR3 in amino acids: CASSARAASYTF. The DNA for the CDR3 is TGTGCCAGCAGTGCCAGGGCAGCGAGCTACACCTTC.

The gene calls are TRBV27 and TRBJ2-3, with D perhaps TRBD2 (6 bases). Germline-derived CDR1 and CDR2 are MNHEY and SMNVEV (reference sequence). The CDR3 loop spans 11 amino acids. V lost 4 bases to trimming and J lost 11 bases, with 10 bases between them. The CDR3 DNA reads TGTGCCAGCAGTTCGTCCGGGAGGCAGTATTTT. It encodes CASSSSGRQYF.

The chain is built from TRBV6-5 and TRBJ2-1, with D tentatively TRBD2 (5 bases). This CDR3 is 12 amino acids long. V lost 8 bases and J lost 9, with 14 bases in between. Germline V gives CDR1 MNHEY, CDR2 SVGAGI. This CDR3 is CASQTRVGEQFF. The CDR3 DNA follows: TGTGCCAGCCAAACGAGGGTGGGTGAGCAGTTCTTC.

The chain has TRBV28 and TRBJ2-7, with a possible D match to TRBD1 (5 bases). The CDR3 runs 14 residues. The V gene lost 7 bases and the J gene lost 5 bases, with 18 bases spanning the gap. Germline loops: CDR1 MDHEN, CDR2 SYDVKM. CDR3 in amino acids: CASTVGQGVHEQYF. CDR3 in DNA: TGTGCCAGCACAGTAGGACAAGGAGTCCACGAGCAGTACTTC.

The chain has TRBV5-1 and TRBJ2-1, with 11 nucleotides matching TRBD2. The CDR3 is 14 amino acids. Germline V gene data show CDR1 as SGHRS and CDR2 as YFSETQ. Germline trimming cut 9 bases from V and 7 bases from J; bases unmatched to any gene: 9. This chain's CDR3 is CATRGLAERNEQFF. As DNA, the CDR3 is TGCGCCACCAGGGGACTAGCGGAGAGAAATGAGCAGTTCTTC.

The genes are TRBV2 and TRBJ1-2; the match to TRBD1 covers 8 bases. Germline assignment: CDR1 SNHLY and CDR2 FYNNEI. J gave up 4 bases and V 7 bases, and 8 bases lay outside the gene matches. This CDR3 comprises 14 residues. CDR3 in amino acids: CASNDRGPFYGYTF. CDR3 sequence (DNA): TGTGCCAGCAATGACAGGGGCCCTTTCTATGGCTACACCTTC.

The V and J genes are TRBV30 and TRBJ2-7, with 11 positions matching TRBD1. The germline gives CDR1 GTSNPN, CDR2 SVGIG (reference sequence). The J segment lost 2 bases and the V segment lost 5 bases, leaving 2 bases of the junction unmatched. The CDR3 runs to 13 residues. CDR3 in amino acids: CAWGTGGPYEQYF. The CDR3 nucleotides are TGTGCCTGGGGGACAGGGGGTCCCTACGAGCAGTACTTC. The variable domain in full, completed from reference TRBV30 and TRBJ2-7, reads SQTIHQWPATLVQPVGSPLSLECTVEGTSNPNLYWYRQAAGRGLQLLFYSVGIGQISSEVPQNLSASRPQDRQFILSSKKLLLSDSGFYLCAWGTGGPYEQYFGPGTRLTVT.

The rearrangement links TRBV27 to TRBJ2-7, with TRBD2 as a possible D gene (6 bases). V gave up 0 bases and J gave up 1 base, with 13 bases separating them. Germline CDR1 is MNHEY and CDR2 is SMNVEV (reference sequence). The CDR3 is 16 residues long. The CDR3 is CASSLSWRDPSYEQYF. Here the CDR3 DNA reads TGTGCCAGCAGTTTATCGTGGAGGGACCCTTCCTACGAGCAGTACTTC.